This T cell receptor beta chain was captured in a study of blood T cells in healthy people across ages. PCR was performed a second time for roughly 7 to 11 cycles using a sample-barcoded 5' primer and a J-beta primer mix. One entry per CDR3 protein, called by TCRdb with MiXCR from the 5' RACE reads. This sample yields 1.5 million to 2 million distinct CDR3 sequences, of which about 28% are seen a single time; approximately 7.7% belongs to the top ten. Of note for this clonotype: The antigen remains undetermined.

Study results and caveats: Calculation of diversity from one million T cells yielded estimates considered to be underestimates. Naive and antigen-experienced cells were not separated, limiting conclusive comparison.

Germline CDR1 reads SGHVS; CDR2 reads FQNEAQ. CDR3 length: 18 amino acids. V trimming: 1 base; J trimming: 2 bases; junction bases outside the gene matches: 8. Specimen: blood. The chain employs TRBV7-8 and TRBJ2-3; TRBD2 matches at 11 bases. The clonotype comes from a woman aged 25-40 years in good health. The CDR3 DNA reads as TGTGCCAGCAGCTTAGGTCTAGCGGGAGGCAGACCCACAGATACGCAGTATTTT. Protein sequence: CASSLGLAGGRPTDTQYF.